This T cell receptor (beta chain) came from a study of tumor-infiltrating lymphocytes in primary liver carcinoma (dated by TCRdb to 2017 to 2019). Background for the entire study: Between November 2015 and March 2016, about 5 patients in China with histopathologically diagnosed primary liver carcinoma had their tumors surgically resected. Hepatocellular carcinoma (four) or combined HCC and intrahepatic cholangiocarcinoma (one) was present in the five patients, who were three men and two women aged 30 to 69 years. The tumors of the five patients were staged as T1-T3 N0M0, with maximum diameters ranging from roughly 4.2 to 11 cm. Samples yielded roughly 3.65 to 7.13 million productive TCRbeta reads; read depth did not differ significantly between tissue types. Across five regions of each liver tumor, along with adjacent normal tissue and blood, the study brought together TCRbeta repertoire sequencing, expression microarrays and whole-exome sequencing. A total of approximately 35 specimens from 5 patients, comprising some 25 tumor regions, 5 adjacent noncancerous liver tissues and 5 peripheral blood samples, were covered by TCRbeta repertoire sequencing. Technical replicate repertoires showed high reproducibility, with mean shared-clone rates about 0.91 and correlation coefficients above 0.95.

A constant-region primer and ProtoScript II reverse transcriptase were used to reverse-transcribe TCRbeta-specific cDNA from about 500 ng total RNA. Construction of the TCRbeta libraries relied on three nested rounds of multiplex PCR, following a slightly modified ARM-PCR procedure. Each of the first two PCR rounds ran for about 10 cycles using multiplex TRBV1-TRBV30 forward primers together with a Cbeta reverse primer. Sample barcodes and Illumina adapters were added in a final 25-cycle PCR with Deep VentR polymerase. Before sequencing, amplicons between 200 and 500 bp were purified from gel using a QIAquick gel extraction kit. An Illumina HiSeq 2500 was used to sequence the TCRbeta amplicons with 250-bp paired-end reads. In the authors' own workflow: Trimmomatic v0.33 was used to quality-trim the reads, and FLASH v1.2.11 was used to merge paired reads so that full CDR3 sequences could be recovered. V, D and J germline segments were assigned to the rearranged TCRbeta sequences by MiGEC v1.2.1b. Clonotype statistics, along with Shannon-Wiener diversity indices, were calculated using VDJtools v1.0.0. To cut down on sampling bias, every analysis after diversity analysis relied on just the 250 most abundant clonotypes from each sample. TCRdb trimmed the raw reads at Q25, called clones with MiXCR and kept productive beta chains. Here each entry gathers all rows of one CDR3 protein and keeps the most common genes and DNA. The V and J calls reflect TCRdb's pipeline rather than the authors' work. In this sample the table shows 300,000 to 350,000 distinct CDR3 sequences, nearly 60% of which occur a single time. Of the sample, more than 15% is held by the ten largest clones.

TRIzol reagent was used to extract blood RNA from unsorted whole blood, while the DNeasy Blood & Tissue kit provided the germline DNA. Chronic HBV infection was present in the patients, and the patients were treatment-naive at sampling. Before surgery, roughly 4 milliliters of peripheral blood were collected into K2EDTA tubes. According to the germline V gene, CDR1 reads LGHNA and CDR2 reads YNFKEQ. From the cysteine through the phenylalanine, the CDR3 covers 14 amino acids. Only the CDR3 DNA is retained, 42 bases long and in frame from the first base. Study-wide conclusions, independent of this receptor: Because only the TCR beta chain was sequenced and unpaired alpha chains were not captured, true repertoire diversity is likely underestimated. A significantly larger repertoire fraction was made up by the top 250 clones in tumors than in blood (p = 0.039). Repertoire overlap was higher between tumor regions (mean about 36%) than tumor-adjacent (approximately 17%) or tumor-blood (approximately 14%) pairs, consistent with antigen-driven expansion. Only five or six patients were included in the study, and the authors note that the findings should be validated in a larger study. Since the samples were bulk and unsorted, there was no way to compare CD4+ and CD8+ T cell repertoires.

Notes on this clonotype: Its antigen target is currently unknown. One end of the junction does not line up with germline, which may come from a read error.

Sample: peripheral blood. The sequence joins TRBV4-2 to TRBJ2-1, with no D gene named confidently. The origin of this receptor is a woman in her 30s with primary liver carcinoma and hepatitis B virus infection. In nucleotides, the sequence is TGTGCCAGCAGCATCGAGACTTTAAACAATGAGCCGTTCTTC. This translates into CASSIETLNNEPFF.